One and the same sample provided the 27 T cell receptor beta chains below, sequenced in a study of blood T cell repertoires in COVID-19. The protocol was immunoSEQ multiplex PCR, while the TCRdb copy is restricted to in-frame clones and leaves out a portion. Of over 120,000 clones in the sample, roughly four fifths were seen once. Sequenced input: peripheral blood. The receptors originated from a woman aged 80 or over with active or convalescent COVID-19.

This chain connects TRBV25-1 to TRBJ1-2; 7 bases agree with TRBD1. Germline CDR1 and CDR2: MGHDK and SYGVNS. The CDR3 contains 17 residues. Losses at the gene ends were 1 base for V and 0 bases for J; bases not matched to a gene: 8. DNA of the CDR3: TGTGCCAGCAGTGAATTTAATTACAGGGGCTCTAACTATGGCTACACCTTC. It codes for CASSEFNYRGSNYGYTF.

The J gene is TRBJ1-1, the V gene TRBV14; D is possibly TRBD1 (5 bases). The germline CDR1 and CDR2 sequences are SGHDN and FVKESK. This CDR3 has 14 residues. The V end lost 4 bases, the J end lost 6 bases, and 15 bases lay between the germline ends. The CDR3 region has the DNA TGTGCCAGCAGCCGGGGGACTGTTGGGGCTGAAGCTTTCTTT. Residues: CASSRGTVGAEAFF.

The chain is built from TRBV5-1 and TRBJ2-3; 8 bases are a match to TRBD2. This CDR3 has 15 residues. J was trimmed by 2 bases and V by 4 bases; bases with no gene match: 6. Germline V gives CDR1 SGHRS, CDR2 YFSETQ. Here the CDR3 reads CASSRAGESTDTQYF. In nucleotides, the CDR3 is TGCGCCAGCAGCCGAGCGGGGGAGTCCACAGATACGCAGTATTTT.

The J gene is TRBJ1-2, the V gene TRBV6-2 or TRBV6-3, with D possibly matching TRBD1 (5 bases). There are 13 residues in the CDR3. V shed 6 bases and J shed 7 bases, with 15 bases lying between them. Looked up from germline, CDR1 is MNHEY and CDR2 is SVGEGT. CDR3 sequence: CASSQPQEGGYTF. In DNA form, the CDR3 reads TGTGCCAGCAGCCAACCACAGGAGGGTGGCTACACCTTC.

The chain couples TRBV5-1 to TRBJ1-1, with D possibly being TRBD1 (6 bases). Germline lookup yields CDR1 SGHRS and CDR2 YFSETQ. This CDR3 region has 17 residues. Trimming removed 1 base at V and 2 bases at J, with 18 bases between. The CDR3 region has the DNA TGCGCCAGCAGCTTGAGCGGTCCTTGGGGGACAAACACTGAAGCTTTCTTT. It translates to CASSLSGPWGTNTEAFF. The whole variable domain, filled in from reference TRBV5-1 and TRBJ1-1, reads KAGVTQTPRYLIKTRGQQVTLSCSPISGHRSVSWYQQTPGQGLQFLFEYFSETQRNKGNFPGRFSGRQFSNSRSEMNVSTLELGDSALYLCASSLSGPWGTNTEAFFGQGTRLTVV.

This clone was picked up one time. The chain combines TRBV9 with TRBJ2-5; 8 nucleotides agree with TRBD1. V was pared by 0 bases and J by 5 bases, with 3 bases of the junction left unmatched. In germline, CDR1 is SGDLS, CDR2 YYNGEE. The CDR3 length is 14 residues. The CDR3 spells CASSVATGGETQYF. In DNA, the CDR3 is TGTGCCAGCAGCGTAGCTACAGGGGGGGAGACCCAGTACTTC.

The rearrangement uses TRBV28 and TRBJ2-1; 7 nucleotides align to TRBD1. CDR3 size: 17 residues. Germline trimming cut 10 bases from V and 1 base from J; bases unmatched to any gene: 16. The germline V gene has CDR1 MDHEN and CDR2 SYDVKM. This CDR3 is CATTPKRQGFSYNEQFF. The CDR3 coding sequence is TGTGCCACCACCCCCAAACGACAGGGTTTTTCCTACAATGAGCAGTTCTTC.

The rearrangement uses TRBV3-1 (or the pseudogene TRBV3-2) and TRBJ2-5, with D possibly matching TRBD2 (7 bases). This CDR3 region has 15 residues. Germline V CDR1 and CDR2: LGHDT, YNNKEL (reference sequence). Trimming took 0 bases from V and 2 from J, leaving 10 bases between them. The CDR3: CASSQDRGAQETQYF. In nucleotides, the CDR3 is TGTGCCAGCAGCCAAGACCGGGGGGCTCAAGAGACCCAGTACTTC.

This chain uses TRBV30 with TRBJ2-3; D is perhaps TRBD2 (6 bases). Germline V gene lookup returns CDR1 GTSNPN and CDR2 SVGIG (reference sequence). The V end was cut by 0 bases, the J end by 5 bases, with 9 bases between. The CDR3 covers 13 residues. The CDR3 DNA sequence: TGTGCCTGGAGTGTAATTAGCGGAGATACGCAGTATTTT. It specifies CAWSVISGDTQYF. Complete variable domain (other parts from reference TRBV30 and TRBJ2-3): SQTIHQWPATLVQPVGSPLSLECTVEGTSNPNLYWYRQAAGRGLQLLFYSVGIGQISSEVPQNLSASRPQDRQFILSSKKLLLSDSGFYLCAWSVISGDTQYFGPGTRLTVL.

This chain uses TRBV4-3 with TRBJ1-2; no definite D call. Trimming pared 0 bases from V and 4 bases from J, leaving 12 bases between. The CDR3 covers 15 residues. Per the germline V gene, CDR1 is LGHNA and CDR2 is YSLEER. This CDR3 is CASSQDMLLGYGYTF. CDR3 sequence (DNA): TGCGCCAGCAGCCAAGATATGTTGCTCGGCTATGGCTACACCTTC.

There are a few counts of this clone. This rearrangement joins TRBV2 to TRBJ1-5, with TRBD1 as a possible D gene (6 bases). There are 15 residues in the CDR3. V lost 7 bases and J 1 base, leaving 14 bases between the germline ends. Germline CDR1 is SNHLY and CDR2 is FYNNEI. The CDR3 is CASNLLTGSNQPQHF. In DNA, the CDR3 is TGTGCCAGCAACCTCCTCACAGGGAGCAATCAGCCCCAGCATTTT.

The V gene is TRBV5-1, the J gene TRBJ1-5; 9 positions agree with TRBD1. The CDR3 totals 14 residues. CDR1 is SGHRS and CDR2 is YFSETQ in the germline V gene. Trimming cost V 0 bases and J 7 bases; bases outside gene matches: 2. The CDR3 sequence: CASSLGTGEQPQHF. Here the CDR3 DNA reads TGCGCCAGCAGCTTGGGGACAGGGGAACAGCCCCAGCATTTT.

This clone appeared a few times. The genes are TRBV23-1 and TRBJ2-7; 8 nucleotides agree with TRBD1. TRBV23-1 is given ORF status, its function remaining uncertain. V trimming: 0 bases; J trimming: 2 bases; junction bases outside the gene matches: 6. This CDR3 contains 16 residues. The CDR3 DNA follows: TGCGCCAGCAGTCAATCGTGGGGACAGGTCGCCTACGAGCAGTACTTC. Translated, it gives CASSQSWGQVAYEQYF.

The J gene is TRBJ1-6, the V gene TRBV5-1, with D unclear. The V and J ends lost 0 bases and 7 bases respectively, with 11 bases between them. Germline-derived CDR1 and CDR2 are SGHRS and YFSETQ. The CDR3 has 15 amino acids. This CDR3 is CASSLGADRNSPLHF. The CDR3 coding sequence is TGCGCCAGCAGCTTGGGGGCAGATCGAAATTCACCCCTCCACTTT.

V usage is TRBV7-9 and J usage is TRBJ1-1, with TRBD1 as a possible D gene (5 bases). Trimming stripped 4 bases from V and 0 bases from J, with 12 bases between. The length of the CDR3 is 15 residues. Looked up from germline, CDR1 is SEHNR and CDR2 is FQNEAQ (reference sequence). The CDR3 sequence: CASSSRVVLNTEAFF. The DNA for the CDR3 is TGTGCCAGCAGCTCCAGGGTAGTCTTGAACACTGAAGCTTTCTTT.

V and J are TRBV18 and TRBJ1-1; the D gene is possibly TRBD1 (5 bases). Germline CDR1 KGHSH, CDR2 LQKENI. Trimming shortened V by 3 bases and J by 1 base, and 15 bases separated the two germline ends. The CDR3 covers 16 residues. As DNA, the CDR3 is TGTGCCAGCTCACCTACCTCCATGGGGGGGAACACTGAAGCTTTCTTT. Its protein product is CASSPTSMGGNTEAFF.

The chain combines TRBV7-9 with TRBJ2-3; 7 nucleotides agree with TRBD2. Germline V CDR1 and CDR2: SEHNR, FQNEAQ (reference sequence). The CDR3 has 16 residues. The J segment lost 4 bases and the V segment lost 4 bases, leaving 11 bases of the junction unmatched. CDR3 DNA sequence: TGTGCCAGCAGCTCCATGGGAGGGGCGCGGGCAGATACGCAGTATTTT. It is translated as CASSSMGGARADTQYF.

The J gene is TRBJ2-1, the V gene TRBV9; 11 bases are shared with TRBD2. Germline V gene lookup returns CDR1 SGDLS and CDR2 YYNGEE. The CDR3 is made up of 17 amino acids. J lost 5 bases, V lost 6 bases, and 13 bases had no gene match. This CDR3 is CASTTGLAGGGDNEQFF. In DNA form, the CDR3 reads TGTGCCAGCACCACTGGACTAGCGGGTGGGGGGGACAATGAGCAGTTCTTC. The variable domain in full, with the rest retrieved from reference TRBV9 and TRBJ2-1, is DSGVTQTPKHLITATGQRVTLRCSPRSGDLSVYWYQQSLDQGLQFLIQYYNGEERAKGNILERFSAQQFPDLHSELNLSSLELGDSALYFCASTTGLAGGGDNEQFFGPGTRLTVL.

The rearrangement joins TRBV6-5 to TRBJ2-1, with D unresolved. Between the trimmed V and J ends, which lost 7 bases and 0 bases, there was a span of 13 bases. The germline V gene encodes CDR1 MNHEY and CDR2 SVGAGI. The CDR3 runs 15 residues. The CDR3 protein is CASIHPLSSYNEQFF. DNA of the CDR3: TGTGCCAGCATTCATCCGCTAAGCTCCTACAATGAGCAGTTCTTC.

V usage is TRBV19 and J usage is TRBJ2-2, with 10 bases identical to TRBD1. Germline V CDR1 and CDR2: LNHDA, SQIVND (reference sequence). V trimming: 4 bases; J trimming: 4 bases; junction bases outside the gene matches: 6. CDR3 size: 16 residues. CDR3 in amino acids: CASSRTGTGVTGELFF. CDR3 coding DNA: TGTGCCAGTAGTAGAACCGGGACAGGGGTCACCGGGGAGCTGTTTTTT.

The chain couples TRBV30 to TRBJ2-5; D not certain. V dropped 1 base and J dropped 1 base, with 10 bases sitting between them. The CDR3 sequence is 14 residues long. Looked up from germline, CDR1 is GTSNPN and CDR2 is SVGIG (reference sequence). This CDR3 is CAWSGWRSQETQYF. The CDR3 nucleotides read TGTGCCTGGAGTGGCTGGCGGAGCCAAGAGACCCAGTACTTC.

V is TRBV6-6 and J is TRBJ2-7; 9 bases are shared with TRBD1. Germline V CDR1 and CDR2: MNHNY, SVGAGI (reference sequence). The CDR3 totals 16 residues. V trimming: 4 bases; J trimming: 0 bases; junction bases outside the gene matches: 7. The chain's CDR3 is CASSSRGQGPSYEQYF. The CDR3 coding sequence is TGTGCCAGCAGTTCCCGGGGACAGGGCCCCTCCTACGAGCAGTACTTC.

This clone was seen once. The chain carries TRBV28 and TRBJ1-2, with D uncertain. The CDR3 is 11 amino acids. V was trimmed by 9 bases and J by 4 bases, leaving 9 bases between them. Germline V lookup: CDR1 MDHEN, CDR2 SYDVKM. As DNA, the CDR3 is TGTGCCAGTTCAGACTTCTATGGCTACACCTTC. The encoded protein is CASSDFYGYTF.

This chain joins TRBV7-3 and TRBJ2-1; 12 bases match TRBD2. V was clipped by 0 bases and J by 7 bases; unmatched bases: 10. This CDR3 is 18 amino acids long. Germline V lookup: CDR1 SGHTA, CDR2 FQGTGA. This CDR3 is CASSLTGLAGGPRNEQFF. DNA for the CDR3: TGTGCCAGCAGCTTAACGGGCCTAGCGGGGGGGCCTAGGAATGAGCAGTTCTTC.

A few counts support this clone. V usage is TRBV25-1 and J usage is TRBJ1-2, with no clear D. V was clipped by 6 bases and J by 3 bases, with 8 bases between them. CDR1 and CDR2 (germline): MGHDK, SYGVNS. This CDR3 is 12 amino acids long. The chain's CDR3 is CASSPTDYGYTF. The CDR3 DNA sequence: TGTGCCAGCAGCCCAACGGACTATGGCTACACCTTC.

The CDR3 DNA reads as TGTGCCAGCAGGACAGGATTTGCAACTAATGAAAAACTGTTTTTT. Residues: CASRTGFATNEKLFF. V usage is TRBV6-5 and J usage is TRBJ1-4, with a tentative D call TRBD1 (6 bases). V lost 6 bases and J 0 bases, leaving 11 bases between the germline ends. Germline assignment: CDR1 MNHEY and CDR2 SVGAGI. The CDR3 has 15 residues.

The chain combines TRBV7-2 with TRBJ2-7; TRBD1 aligns across 9 bases. This CDR3 is 14 amino acids long. Germline CDR1 SGHTA, CDR2 FQGNSA. Trimming removed 3 bases from V and 5 bases from J; junction bases left unmatched: 5. The CDR3 nucleotides are TGTGCCAGCAGCTTTCAACAGGGGGCCCACGAGCAGTACTTC. Protein: CASSFQQGAHEQYF.